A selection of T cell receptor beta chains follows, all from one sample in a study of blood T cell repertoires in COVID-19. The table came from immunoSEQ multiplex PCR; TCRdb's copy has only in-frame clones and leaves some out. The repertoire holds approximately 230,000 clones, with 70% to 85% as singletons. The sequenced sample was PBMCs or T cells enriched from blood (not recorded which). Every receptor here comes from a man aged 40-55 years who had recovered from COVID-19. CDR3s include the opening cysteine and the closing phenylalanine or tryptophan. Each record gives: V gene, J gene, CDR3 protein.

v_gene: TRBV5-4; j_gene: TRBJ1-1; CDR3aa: CASSPFWGRAEAFF
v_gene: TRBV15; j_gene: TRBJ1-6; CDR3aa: CATSRDLGRDNSPLHF
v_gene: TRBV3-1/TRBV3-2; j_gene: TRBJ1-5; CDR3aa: CASSQVSGNQPQHF
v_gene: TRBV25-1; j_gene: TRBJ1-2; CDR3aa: CATRGGGYGYTF
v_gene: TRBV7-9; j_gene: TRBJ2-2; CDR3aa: CASSLEGAWTGELFF
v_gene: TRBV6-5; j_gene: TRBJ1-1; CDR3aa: CASTKTVNTEAFF
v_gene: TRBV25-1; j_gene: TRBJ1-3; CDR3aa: CASSLPGHSGNTIYF
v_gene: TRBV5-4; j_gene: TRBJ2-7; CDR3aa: CASSSRTSGGYEQYF
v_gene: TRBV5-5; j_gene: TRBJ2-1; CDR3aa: CASRPGGDEQFF
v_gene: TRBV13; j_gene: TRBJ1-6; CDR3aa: CASRYVLGNSPLHF
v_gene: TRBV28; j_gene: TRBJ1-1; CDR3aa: CASSLPQGPEAFF
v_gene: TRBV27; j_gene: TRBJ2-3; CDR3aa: CASRDYRSDTQYF
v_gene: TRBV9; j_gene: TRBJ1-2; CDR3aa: CASSPGQGKTYGYTF
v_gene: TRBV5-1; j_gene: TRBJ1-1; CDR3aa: CASSPVTGGNTEAFF
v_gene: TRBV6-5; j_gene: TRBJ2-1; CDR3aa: CASPGQGKSDEFF
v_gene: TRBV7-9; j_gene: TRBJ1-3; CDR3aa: CASSLSSGGKGPRNTIYF
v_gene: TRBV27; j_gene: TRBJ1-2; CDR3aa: CASSLRETGNLGYTF
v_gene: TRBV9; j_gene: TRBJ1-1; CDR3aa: CASSVGQDTEAFF
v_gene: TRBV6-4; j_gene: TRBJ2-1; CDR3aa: CASRGLAGGLSSYNEQFF
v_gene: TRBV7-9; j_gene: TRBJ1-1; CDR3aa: CASSSDPQTGGAEAFF
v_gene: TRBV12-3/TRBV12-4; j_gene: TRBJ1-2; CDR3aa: CASSGDGNYGYTF
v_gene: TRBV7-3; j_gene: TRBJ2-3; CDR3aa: CASSLGGRTDTQYF
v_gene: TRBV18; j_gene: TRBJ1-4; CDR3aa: CASSPPAGGNEKLFF